This T cell receptor beta chain was sequenced during a study of T cells in Graves' hyperthyroidism and ophthalmopathy. The study, taken as a whole, reports: A model of 13 V-J pairs discriminated ophthalmopathy from stable hyperthyroidism.

The CDR3 has 13 residues. CDR1 is GTSNPN and CDR2 is SVGIG in the germline V gene (reference sequence). Trimming at V came to 1 base and at J to 7 bases, leaving 2 bases not matched to a gene. This clonotype has more than one count but fewer than ten. Antigen specificity is unknown. From RNA transcripts, TCR beta CDR3 regions were amplified. An initial round of RT-PCR targeting the TCR CDR3 relied on the HTBI primer set. TCRdb reprocessed the multiplex PCR reads via MiXCR and lists one record per CDR3 protein. Of around 620,000 distinct CDR3 sequences in the sample, 40% to 55% were seen once. Exclusion followed for patients with uncontrolled infection, other autoimmune disease, pregnancy or lactation. Based on clinical symptoms, serum thyroxine and TRAb, thyroid ultrasound and orbital computed tomography, diagnoses were reached.

Sequencing was performed on peripheral blood or thyroid tissue (not recorded which). The V and J genes are TRBV30 and TRBJ1-4; 8 bases are a match to TRBD1. The TCR sequence derives from an adult woman with Graves' disease, either hyperthyroidism or ophthalmopathy (not recorded which). CDR3 protein: CAWSGQGIEKLFF. Written as DNA, the CDR3 is TGTGCCTGGAGTGGACAGGGGATTGAAAAACTGTTTTTT.